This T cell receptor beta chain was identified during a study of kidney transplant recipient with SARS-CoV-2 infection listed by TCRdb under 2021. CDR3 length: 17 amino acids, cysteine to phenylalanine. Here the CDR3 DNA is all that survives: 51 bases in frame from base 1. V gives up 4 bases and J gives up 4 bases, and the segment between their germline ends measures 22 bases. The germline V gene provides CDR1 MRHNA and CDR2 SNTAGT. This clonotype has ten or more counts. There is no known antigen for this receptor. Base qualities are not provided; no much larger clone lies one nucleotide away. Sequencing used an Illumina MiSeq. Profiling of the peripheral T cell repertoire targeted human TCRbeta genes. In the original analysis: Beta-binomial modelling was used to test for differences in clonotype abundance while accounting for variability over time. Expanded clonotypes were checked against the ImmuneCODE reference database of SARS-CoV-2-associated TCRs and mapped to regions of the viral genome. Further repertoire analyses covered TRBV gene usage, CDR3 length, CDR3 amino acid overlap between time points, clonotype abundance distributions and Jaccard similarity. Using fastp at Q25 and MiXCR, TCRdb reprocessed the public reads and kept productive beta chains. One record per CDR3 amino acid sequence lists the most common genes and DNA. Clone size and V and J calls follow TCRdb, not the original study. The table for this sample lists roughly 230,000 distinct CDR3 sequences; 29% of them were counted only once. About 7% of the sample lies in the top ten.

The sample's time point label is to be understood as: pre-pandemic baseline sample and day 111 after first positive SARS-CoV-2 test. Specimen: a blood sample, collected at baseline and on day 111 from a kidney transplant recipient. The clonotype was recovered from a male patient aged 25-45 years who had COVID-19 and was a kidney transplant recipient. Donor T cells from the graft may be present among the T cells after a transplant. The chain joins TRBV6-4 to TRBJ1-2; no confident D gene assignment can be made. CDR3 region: CASSGSHSHGKTYGYTF. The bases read TGTGCCAGCAGTGGATCCCACTCACACGGAAAGACCTATGGCTACACCTTC.